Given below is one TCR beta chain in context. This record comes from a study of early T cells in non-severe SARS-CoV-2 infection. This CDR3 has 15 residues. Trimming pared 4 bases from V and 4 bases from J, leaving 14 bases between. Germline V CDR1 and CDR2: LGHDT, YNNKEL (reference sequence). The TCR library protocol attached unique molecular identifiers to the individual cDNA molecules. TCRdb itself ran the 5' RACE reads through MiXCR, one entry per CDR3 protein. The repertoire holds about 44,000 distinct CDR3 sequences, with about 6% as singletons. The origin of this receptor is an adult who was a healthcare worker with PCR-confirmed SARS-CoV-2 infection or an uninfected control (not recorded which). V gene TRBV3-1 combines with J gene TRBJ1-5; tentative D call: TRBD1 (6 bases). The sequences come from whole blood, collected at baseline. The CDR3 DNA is TGTGCCAGCAGCCCCCGACAGGAGGGTAATCAGCCCCAGCATTTT. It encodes CASSPRQEGNQPQHF. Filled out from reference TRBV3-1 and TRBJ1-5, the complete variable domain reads DTAVSQTPKYLVTQMGNDKSIKCEQNLGHDTMYWYKQDSKKFLKIMFSYNNKELIINETVPNRFSPKSPDKAHLNLHINSLELGDSAVYFCASSPRQEGNQPQHFGDGTRLSIL.